The T cell receptor beta chain under discussion was sequenced for a study of STAT5B mutations in CD4+ large granular lymphocyte leukemia. This clone was counted between two and nine times. Assay: immunoSEQ multiplex PCR; the TCRdb copy retains only in-frame clones and omits some. Among tens of thousands of clones, roughly 76% were seen once, and the ten largest hold approximately 4.4%. Looked up from germline, CDR1 is SGHTA and CDR2 is FQGNSA. The CDR3 is 14 amino acids. Trimming took off 3 bases at V and 8 bases at J, with 14 bases between the two ends. Sequencing was carried out using CD4+ T cells from blood buffy coats. The V and J genes are TRBV7-2 and TRBJ2-4; D is ambiguous. This clonotype was sampled from a human donor in good health. The DNA of the CDR3 is TGTGCCAGCAGCTTCCGACCCGCCCAGGACATTCAGTACTTC. Residues: CASSFRPAQDIQYF.